The 23 T cell receptor beta chains in this list originate from one sample, sequenced in a study of blood T cells in healthy people across ages. Combining a sample-barcoded 5' primer with a J-beta primer mix, a second PCR ran for roughly 6 to 11 cycles. TCRdb fed the 5' RACE reads into MiXCR, producing one record per CDR3 protein. Here the sample spans roughly 800,000 distinct CDR3 sequences, approximately 35% being singletons. The sample consisted of blood. The receptor set was obtained from a man aged 18 to 35 in good health.

Only a few counts were recorded for this clonotype. V is TRBV20-1 and J is TRBJ1-2; no clear D gene. The CDR3 is 13 residues long. Trimming stripped 4 bases from V and 0 bases from J, with 9 bases between. CDR1 DFQATT and CDR2 SNEGSKA come from the germline V gene (reference sequence). CDR3 in amino acids: CSAKPNPNYGYTF. Written as DNA, the CDR3 is TGCAGTGCTAAGCCGAACCCTAACTATGGCTACACCTTC.

In regard to this clonotype: This clone may be a read error of a much larger clone one base away. The chain has TRBV12-3 or TRBV12-4 and TRBJ1-2, with D perhaps matching TRBD1 (6 bases). The CDR3 totals 15 residues. V was pared by 2 bases and J by 12 bases, with 22 bases between. CDR3 in amino acids: CASSLSGGPSNGHTF. As DNA, the CDR3 is TGTGCCAGCAGTTTAAGTGGGGGCCCCTCCAACGGCCACACCTTC.

The chain joins TRBV12-3 or TRBV12-4 to TRBJ2-3, with 7 bases lining up with TRBD2. Trimming cost V 8 bases and J 2 bases; bases outside gene matches: 13. The CDR3 totals 16 residues. The DNA of the CDR3 is TGTGCCAGCGCTCGGGGGAGCGGGATACACACAGATACGCAGTATTTT. This translates into CASARGSGIHTDTQYF.

The sample holds many counts of this clonotype. The genes are TRBV29-1 and TRBJ2-7; 7 positions agree with TRBD1. J was trimmed by 2 bases and V by 4 bases; bases with no gene match: 20. Per the germline V gene, CDR1 is SQVTM and CDR2 is ANQGSEA. The CDR3 length is 18 residues. The DNA for the CDR3 is TGCAGCGTTGCCCCTACTCAGTACAGGGGTAACCCGGCCTACGAGCAGTACTTC. Its translation is CSVAPTQYRGNPAYEQYF.

This clonotype was observed a few times. The chain recombines TRBV9 with TRBJ2-7; D may be TRBD1 (6 bases). In germline, CDR1 is SGDLS, CDR2 YYNGEE. Trimming cost V 3 bases and J 4 bases, with 8 bases left between them. The CDR3 extends over 12 amino acids. The CDR3 region is CASSEQGYEQYF. The CDR3 coding sequence is TGTGCCAGCAGCGAACAGGGTTACGAGCAGTACTTC.

V is TRBV6-5 and J is TRBJ1-1; D possibly corresponds to TRBD1 (5 bases). Trimming pared 7 bases from V and 4 bases from J, leaving 16 bases between. CDR3 size: 14 residues. Germline lookup yields CDR1 MNHEY and CDR2 SVGAGI. The chain's CDR3 is CASTLGPESTEAFF. CDR3 nucleotides: TGTGCCAGCACCCTGGGACCGGAAAGCACTGAAGCTTTCTTT.

The chain links TRBV10-2 to TRBJ2-7; TRBD2 aligns across 8 bases. This CDR3 region has 16 residues. V trimming: 3 bases; J trimming: 3 bases; junction bases outside the gene matches: 10. Per the germline V gene, CDR1 is WSHSY and CDR2 is SAAADI. CDR3 bases: TGCGCCAGCAGTGATTCCCGGGGTAGCGGGAACTACGAGCAGTACTTC. It specifies CASSDSRGSGNYEQYF.

This clonotype was counted only a few times. The chain links TRBV20-1 to TRBJ1-5; no definite D call. Trimming took off 1 base at V and 8 bases at J, with 12 bases between the two ends. This CDR3 contains 13 residues. Germline CDR1 and CDR2: DFQATT and SNEGSKA (reference sequence). In DNA, the CDR3 is TGCAGTGCTAGAGTGGGCAGTAAGGAGCCCCAGCATTTT. Its translation: CSARVGSKEPQHF.

This chain joins TRBV5-6 and TRBJ2-3; D not certain. V was clipped by 0 bases and J by 5 bases, with 7 bases between them. This CDR3 spans 13 amino acids. Germline V gives CDR1 SGHDT, CDR2 YYEEEE. As DNA, the CDR3 is TGTGCCAGCAGCTTGGAGGTGGGAGATACGCAGTATTTT. The encoded protein is CASSLEVGDTQYF.

This sequence joins TRBV2 and TRBJ2-1; 8 nucleotides agree with TRBD2. V lost 5 bases and J lost 10; bases outside the gene matches: 7. In germline, CDR1 is SNHLY, CDR2 FYNNEI. This CDR3 region has 13 residues. The CDR3 nucleotides read TGTGCCAGCAGTAGAGCGCCGGGGGGGGAGCAGTTCTTC. It translates to CASSRAPGGEQFF.

The rearrangement uses TRBV6-5 and TRBJ2-5; D is ambiguous. V lost 8 bases and J lost 5, with 9 bases in between. The CDR3 runs to 11 residues. From germline, CDR1 is MNHEY and CDR2 SVGAGI. In DNA, the CDR3 is TGTGCCAGCGGTAAGTGGGAGACCCAGTACTTC. This sequence encodes CASGKWETQYF.

V usage is TRBV7-9 and J usage is TRBJ2-7; 11 bases agree with TRBD1. The DNA matches TRBJ2-4 better at its end, which makes the J call doubtful. This CDR3 region has 15 residues. CDR1 is SEHNR, CDR2 FQNEAQ, per germline (reference sequence). The CDR3 reads CASSPRTGGGNIQYF. CDR3 DNA sequence: TGTGCCAGCAGTCCTCGGACAGGGGGCGGTAACATTCAGTACTTC.

This clonotype was picked up a small number of times. This sequence joins TRBV3-1 and TRBJ2-1; 8 positions match TRBD2. This CDR3 has 18 amino acids. With 3 bases clipped from V and 5 bases from J, the junction kept 15 bases outside the gene matches. Germline values: CDR1 LGHDT, CDR2 YNNKEL (reference sequence). The CDR3 DNA reads TGTGCCAGCAGCCACCATGGTTTCGCGGGGGGATCCAACAATGAGCAGTTCTTC. Translating it yields CASSHHGFAGGSNNEQFF.

The gene calls are TRBV29-1 and TRBJ1-1, with 8 bases identical to TRBD1. Germline-derived CDR1 and CDR2 are SQVTM and ANQGSEA. This CDR3 is built from 15 residues. After removal of 5 bases from V and 7 bases from J, the junction contained 15 bases not matched to a gene. This CDR3 reads CSVPPGQERRVEAFF. CDR3 in DNA: TGCAGCGTTCCCCCGGGACAGGAGAGACGCGTTGAAGCTTTCTTT.

This clonotype has only a few counts. The V and J genes are TRBV19 and TRBJ1-1; no firm D call. Trimming cost V 5 bases and J 1 base, with 17 bases left between them. The germline CDR1 and CDR2 sequences are LNHDA and SQIVND (reference sequence). This CDR3 contains 16 residues. CDR3 nucleotide sequence: TGTGCCAGTAGTCCCAGAGAGGGATTGAAGAACACTGAAGCTTTCTTT. Translating it yields CASSPREGLKNTEAFF.

The rearrangement uses TRBV5-1 and TRBJ2-7; the D gene is possibly TRBD2 (7 bases). Trimming took off 0 bases at V and 7 bases at J, with 23 bases between the two ends. Germline loops: CDR1 SGHRS, CDR2 YFSETQ. The CDR3 sequence is 17 residues long. The chain's CDR3 is CASSLVHAGGLHNEQYF. CDR3 DNA: TGCGCCAGCAGCTTGGTTCACGCCGGGGGGCTTCACAATGAGCAGTACTTC.

In this sample, this clonotype turned up many times. This chain joins TRBV20-1 and TRBJ1-1, with 10 bases identical to TRBD1. V was pared by 6 bases and J by 1 base, with 5 bases of the junction left unmatched. This CDR3 has 14 amino acids. CDR1 and CDR2 (germline): DFQATT, SNEGSKA (reference sequence). The CDR3 spells CSAEGDRGNTEAFF. The CDR3 nucleotides read TGCAGTGCCGAAGGGGACAGGGGGAACACTGAAGCTTTCTTT.

This sequence joins TRBV5-1 and TRBJ2-1; TRBD1 aligns across 7 bases. Per the germline V gene, CDR1 is SGHRS and CDR2 is YFSETQ. The CDR3 runs 13 residues. V shed 4 bases and J 9 bases; nucleotides not matched to a gene: 7. CDR3 coding DNA: TGCGCCAGCAGCGCAACAGGGGTTTCTGAGCAGTTCTTC. It is translated as CASSATGVSEQFF.

J is TRBJ1-2 and V is TRBV5-6, with 7 nucleotides matching TRBD1. Trimming at V came to 4 bases and at J to 12 bases, leaving 15 bases not matched to a gene. The CDR3 extends over 14 amino acids. Germline values: CDR1 SGHDT, CDR2 YYEEEE. Written as DNA, the CDR3 is TGTGCCAGCAGCGTCCAGGGGGGCGCAGGACTGGACACCTTC. This gives the protein CASSVQGGAGLDTF.

In this sample, this clonotype turned up many times. The chain uses TRBV12-3 or TRBV12-4 and TRBJ2-7; D may be TRBD1 (6 bases). The CDR3 is made up of 15 amino acids. Trimming left V 6 bases short and J 3 bases short, with 18 bases between. CDR3 sequence (DNA): TGTGCCAGCAGCTCTCCCGGGACACTCCACTACGAGCAGTACTTC. Protein: CASSSPGTLHYEQYF.

This chain connects TRBV29-1 to TRBJ2-7, with D maybe TRBD1 (6 bases). Germline CDR1 SQVTM, CDR2 ANQGSEA. The V end was cut by 0 bases, the J end by 6 bases, with 18 bases between. The CDR3 loop spans 15 amino acids. This chain's CDR3 is CSVEDVQGGPSEQYF. CDR3 in DNA: TGCAGCGTTGAAGATGTACAGGGCGGGCCCTCCGAGCAGTACTTC.

The chain recombines TRBV20-1 with TRBJ2-3; perhaps TRBD2 as D (7 bases). Trimming took off 0 bases at V and 6 bases at J, with 13 bases between the two ends. CDR1 and CDR2 from the germline V gene are DFQATT and SNEGSKA (reference sequence). The CDR3 runs to 14 residues. CDR3 DNA sequence: TGCAGTGCTAGAGATCCCTCGGGGGGCGATACGCAGTATTTT. This gives the protein CSARDPSGGDTQYF.

The chain employs TRBV18 and TRBJ2-1; D is possibly TRBD1 (5 bases). V lost 4 bases to trimming and J lost 8 bases, with 9 bases between them. The germline V gene encodes CDR1 KGHSH and CDR2 LQKENI. This CDR3 has 12 residues. The CDR3 bases are TGTGCCAGCTCACGCAGGGTGGATGAGCAGTTCTTC. Its protein is CASSRRVDEQFF.